The entry that follows covers one T cell receptor beta chain sequence. Deep-level settings were used for running the assay. Method: immunoSEQ multiplex PCR; TCRdb's copy keeps in-frame clones and lacks some. The data show about 340,000 clones, with around four fifths seen just once and more than 9% held by the top ten. These data originate in a study of shared clonotypes between healthy human individuals. Memory CD4+ cells were the fraction left after CD45RA+ naive selection. V dropped 5 bases and J dropped 4; count of bases not matched to a gene: 8. This CDR3 has 15 residues. Per germline, CDR1 SGHTA and CDR2 FQGTGA.

Sequences were obtained from memory CD4+ T cells sorted from blood. Stated subset: CD45RA-negative fraction. The sequence was collected from a man aged 30 to 39 in good health. This sequence joins TRBV7-3 and TRBJ2-1; 7 nucleotides align to TRBD1. DNA of the CDR3: TGTGCCAGCAGCCAAACAGGGGCGCGTTACAATGAGCAGTTCTTC. It yields the protein CASSQTGARYNEQFF.